This T cell receptor (beta chain) comes out of a study of T cell responses to AZD1222 COVID-19 vaccine. Trimming removed 5 bases at V and 8 bases at J, with 15 bases between. The CDR3 extends over 13 amino acids. Germline CDR1 and CDR2: SGHVS and FQNEAQ. Data came from immunoSEQ multiplex PCR; TCRdb stores just in-frame clones and leaves some out. The sample holds roughly 99,000 clones; around nine tenths are singletons and the top ten take about 5%. The study's findings and limits: Spike-specific TCR breadth and depth both grew after two AZD1222 doses.

Notes on this clone: The antigen is not known.

Some second doses came at about 4 weeks and others at about 12 weeks; these were pooled. This TCR derives from an adult who received the AZD1222 COVID-19 vaccine. This rearrangement joins TRBV7-8 to TRBJ1-1, with D perhaps matching TRBD1 (6 bases). Material: peripheral blood, obtained 28 days after the second AZD1222 dose. The CDR3 here is CASSPIWGGEAFF. CDR3 DNA sequence: TGTGCCAGCAGCCCTATTTGGGGGGGCGAAGCTTTCTTT.